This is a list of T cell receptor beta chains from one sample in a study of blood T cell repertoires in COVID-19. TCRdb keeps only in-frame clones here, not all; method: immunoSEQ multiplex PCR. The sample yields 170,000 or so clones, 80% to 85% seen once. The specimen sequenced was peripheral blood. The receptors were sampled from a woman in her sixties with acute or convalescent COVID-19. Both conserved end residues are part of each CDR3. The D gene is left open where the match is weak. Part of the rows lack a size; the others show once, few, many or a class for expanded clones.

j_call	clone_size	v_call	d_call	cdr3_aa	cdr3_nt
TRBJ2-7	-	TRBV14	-	CASSQDWTSAAGQYF	TGTGCCAGCAGCCAAGATTGGACCTCCGCCGCGGGGCAGTACTTC
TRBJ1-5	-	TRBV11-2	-	CASSLDSINQPQHF	TGTGCCAGCAGCTTAGACAGTATCAATCAGCCCCAGCATTTT
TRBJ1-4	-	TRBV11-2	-	CASAMGRKSTNEKLFF	TGTGCCAGCGCGATGGGCAGGAAATCAACTAATGAAAAACTGTTTTTT
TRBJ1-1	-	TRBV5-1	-	CASNQDRTTEAFF	TGCGCCAGCAACCAGGACAGAACCACTGAAGCTTTCTTT
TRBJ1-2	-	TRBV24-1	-	CATSDLAEGGGHGYTF	TGTGCCACCAGTGACCTCGCCGAGGGGGGGGGCCATGGCTACACCTTC
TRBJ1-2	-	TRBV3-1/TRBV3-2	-	CASSQGGAHYGYTF	TGTGCCAGCAGCCAAGGCGGGGCTCACTATGGCTACACCTTC
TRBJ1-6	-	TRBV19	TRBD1	CASSARTGDGSPLHF	TGTGCCAGTAGTGCCCGGACAGGGGATGGGTCACCCCTCCACTTT
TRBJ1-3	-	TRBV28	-	CASSLTPGNTIYF	TGTGCCAGCAGCTTAACACCGGGAAACACCATATATTTT
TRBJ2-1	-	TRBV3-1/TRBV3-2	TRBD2	CASSQGAGGGYNEQFF	TGTGCCAGCAGCCAAGGTGCGGGGGGCGGCTACAATGAGCAGTTCTTC
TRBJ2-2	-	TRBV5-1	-	CASSFQVNTGELFF	TGCGCCAGCAGCTTTCAGGTGAACACCGGGGAGCTGTTTTTT
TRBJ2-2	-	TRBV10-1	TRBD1	CASSYLPPGQANTGELFF	TGCGCCAGCAGCTATTTACCCCCGGGACAGGCGAACACCGGGGAGCTGTTTTTT
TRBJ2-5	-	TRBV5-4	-	CASSFDGSPQETQYF	TGTGCCAGCAGCTTTGACGGGTCGCCCCAAGAGACCCAGTACTTC
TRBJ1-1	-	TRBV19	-	CASSPRRGWTNTEAFF	TGTGCCAGTAGTCCCCGCCGGGGGTGGACGAACACTGAAGCTTTCTTT
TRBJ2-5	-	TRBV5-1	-	CASSFSVDETQYF	TGCGCCAGCAGCTTTAGCGTAGATGAGACCCAGTACTTC
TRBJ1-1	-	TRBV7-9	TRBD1	CASSSLGAGGLNTEAFF	TGTGCCAGCAGCTCTCTCGGGGCAGGGGGATTGAACACTGAAGCTTTCTTT
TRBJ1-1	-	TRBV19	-	CASSKGQGWAEAFF	TGTGCCAGTAGTAAGGGGCAGGGCTGGGCTGAAGCTTTCTTT
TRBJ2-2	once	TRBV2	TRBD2	CASTLAGGRTGELFF	TGTGCCAGCACTCTAGCGGGGGGTCGCACCGGGGAGCTGTTTTTT
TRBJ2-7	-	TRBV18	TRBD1	CASSPGTGGSYEQYF	TGTGCCAGCTCACCCGGGACAGGAGGTTCCTACGAGCAGTACTTC
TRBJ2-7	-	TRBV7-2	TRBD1	CASSVTGTGGGEQYF	TGTGCCAGCAGCGTCACCGGGACAGGGGGCGGCGAGCAGTACTTC
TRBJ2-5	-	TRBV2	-	CASTNDRTQYF	TGTGCCAGCACTAACGACAGAACCCAGTACTTC
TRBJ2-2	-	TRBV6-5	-	CASSRQYGELFF	TGTGCCAGCAGCCGACAGTACGGGGAGCTGTTTTTT
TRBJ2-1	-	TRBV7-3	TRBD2	CASSPFSGGYNEQFF	TGTGCCAGCAGCCCTTTCAGCGGGGGTTACAATGAGCAGTTCTTC
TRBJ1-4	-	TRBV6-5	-	CASGRDSVNEKLFF	TGTGCCAGCGGCCGGGATTCAGTTAATGAAAAACTGTTTTTT
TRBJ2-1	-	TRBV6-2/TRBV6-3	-	CASSYPQGRRSSYNEQFF	TGTGCCAGCAGTTACCCCCAGGGCCGTCGAAGCTCCTACAATGAGCAGTTCTTC
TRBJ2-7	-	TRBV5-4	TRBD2	CASSPGGDTVYEQYF	TGTGCCAGCAGCCCGGGGGGGGACACCGTCTACGAGCAGTACTTC
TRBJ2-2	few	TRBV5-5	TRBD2	CASSFIAGANTGELFF	TGTGCCAGCAGCTTCATAGCGGGAGCGAACACCGGGGAGCTGTTTTTT
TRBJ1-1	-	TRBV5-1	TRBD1	CASSGGGAGTEAFF	TGCGCCAGCAGCGGAGGGGGCGCGGGCACTGAAGCTTTCTTT
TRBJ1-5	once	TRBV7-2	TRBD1	CASSLRQGVAGNQPQHF	TGTGCCAGCAGCTTACGACAGGGGGTAGCTGGGAATCAGCCCCAGCATTTT
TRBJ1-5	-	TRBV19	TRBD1	CASSGTVSNQPQHF	TGTGCCAGTAGCGGGACAGTTAGCAATCAGCCCCAGCATTTT
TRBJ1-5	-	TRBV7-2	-	CASSSPNQPQHF	TGTGCCAGCAGCAGCCCCAATCAGCCCCAGCATTTT
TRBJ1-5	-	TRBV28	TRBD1	CASSSRDRVNQPQHF	TGTGCCAGCAGTTCAAGGGACAGGGTAAATCAGCCCCAGCATTTT